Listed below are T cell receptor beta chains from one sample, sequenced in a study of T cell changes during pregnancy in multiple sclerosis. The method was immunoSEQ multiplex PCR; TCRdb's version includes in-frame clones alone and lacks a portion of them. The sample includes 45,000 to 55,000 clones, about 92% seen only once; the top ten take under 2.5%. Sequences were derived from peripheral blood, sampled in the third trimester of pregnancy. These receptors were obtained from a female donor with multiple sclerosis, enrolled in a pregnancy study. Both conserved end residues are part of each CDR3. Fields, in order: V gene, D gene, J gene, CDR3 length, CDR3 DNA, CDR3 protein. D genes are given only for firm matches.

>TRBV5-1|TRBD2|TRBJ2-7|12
TGCGCCAGCAGCCGAACGGGGGGCGAGCAGTACTTC
CASSRTGGEQYF
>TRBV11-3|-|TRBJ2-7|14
TGTGCCAGCATGAAGTTGTTAAGCGACTACGAGCAGTACTTC
CASMKLLSDYEQYF
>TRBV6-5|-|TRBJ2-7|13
TGTGCCAGCAGTTACACAGGTTCCTACGAGCAGTACTTC
CASSYTGSYEQYF
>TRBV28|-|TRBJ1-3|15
TGTGCCAGCAGTCCACCTACTATTTCTGGAAACACCATATATTTT
CASSPPTISGNTIYF
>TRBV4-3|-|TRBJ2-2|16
TGCGCCAGCAGCCAAGGAAGACAGGTTAACACCGGGGAGCTGTTTTTT
CASSQGRQVNTGELFF
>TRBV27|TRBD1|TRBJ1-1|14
TGTGCCAGCAGTCACCCGGGACAGATGAGAGAAGCTTTCTTT
CASSHPGQMREAFF
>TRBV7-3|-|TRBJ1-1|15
TGTGCCAGCAGCTTAAACGCAGATCTGAACACTGAAGCTTTCTTT
CASSLNADLNTEAFF
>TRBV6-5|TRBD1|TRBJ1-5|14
TGTGCCAGCAGTACCACGACAGGGTACCAGCCCCAGCATTTT
CASSTTTGYQPQHF
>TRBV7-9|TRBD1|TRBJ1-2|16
TGTGCCAGCAGCTTAGCCTCCGGGACAGGGGGCCGGGGCTACACCTTC
CASSLASGTGGRGYTF
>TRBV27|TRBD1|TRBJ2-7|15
TGTGCCAGCAGTTCCGACCACCGGGACAGGGGCGAGCAGTACTTC
CASSSDHRDRGEQYF
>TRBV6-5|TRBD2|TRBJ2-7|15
TGTGCCAGCAGTTCCCGACTAGCGGGACTCTACGAGCAGTACTTC
CASSSRLAGLYEQYF
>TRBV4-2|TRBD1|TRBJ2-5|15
TGTGCCAGCAGCCAAGGACAGGGCCTAATAGAGACCCAGTACTTC
CASSQGQGLIETQYF
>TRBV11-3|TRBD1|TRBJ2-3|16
TGTGCCAGCAGCTCGGACAGGGGGCGCCCCACAGATACGCAGTATTTT
CASSSDRGRPTDTQYF
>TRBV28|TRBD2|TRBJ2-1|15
TGTGCCAGCAGTCCCGGGACTAGCTCCTACAATGAGCAGTTCTTC
CASSPGTSSYNEQFF
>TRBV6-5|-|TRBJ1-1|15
TGTGCCAGCAGTACGACAGGACTCGTGAACACTGAAGCTTTCTTT
CASSTTGLVNTEAFF
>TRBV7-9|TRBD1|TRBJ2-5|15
TGTGCCAGCAGCCCAAAGACAGGGGTTGGAGAGACCCAGTACTTC
CASSPKTGVGETQYF
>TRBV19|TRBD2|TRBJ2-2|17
TGTGCCAGTAGTATGAATAGCGGGAGGGCCAAAGCCGGGGAGCTGTTTTTT
CASSMNSGRAKAGELFF
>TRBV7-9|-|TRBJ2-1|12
TGTGCCAGCAGTCAAACTTTACTAGAGCAGTTCTTC
CASSQTLLEQFF
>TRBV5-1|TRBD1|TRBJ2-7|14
TGCGCCAGCAGCTTGGATAGGGGGCACTACGAGCAGTACTTC
CASSLDRGHYEQYF
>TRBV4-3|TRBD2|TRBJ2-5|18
TGCGCCAGCAGCCCCGGGACTAGCGGGAGAGGTTTAAAAGAGACCCAGTACTTC
CASSPGTSGRGLKETQYF
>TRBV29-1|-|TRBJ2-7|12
TGCAGCGTTGAAACGACAGGTGACGAGCAGTACTTC
CSVETTGDEQYF
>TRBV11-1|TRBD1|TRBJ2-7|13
TGTGCCAGCAGCCCAGACAGGGGGTACGAGCAGTACTTC
CASSPDRGYEQYF